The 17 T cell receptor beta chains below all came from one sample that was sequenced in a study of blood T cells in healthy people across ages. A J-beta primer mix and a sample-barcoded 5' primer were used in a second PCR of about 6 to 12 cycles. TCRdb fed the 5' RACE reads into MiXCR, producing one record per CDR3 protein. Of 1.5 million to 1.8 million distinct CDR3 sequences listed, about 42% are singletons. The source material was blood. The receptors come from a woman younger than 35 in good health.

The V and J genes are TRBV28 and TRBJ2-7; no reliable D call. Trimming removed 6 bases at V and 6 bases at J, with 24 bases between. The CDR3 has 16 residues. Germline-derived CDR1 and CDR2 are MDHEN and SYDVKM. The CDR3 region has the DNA TGTGCCAGCAGCTCCAACCCAATCCTTCGGGCGGTCGAGCAGTACTTC. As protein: CASSSNPILRAVEQYF.

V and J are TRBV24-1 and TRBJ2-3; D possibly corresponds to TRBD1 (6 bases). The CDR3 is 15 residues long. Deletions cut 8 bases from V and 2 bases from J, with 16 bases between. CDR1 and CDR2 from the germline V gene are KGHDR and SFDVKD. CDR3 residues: CATMHRDTHTDTQYF. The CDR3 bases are TGTGCCACCATGCACCGGGACACCCACACAGATACGCAGTATTTT.

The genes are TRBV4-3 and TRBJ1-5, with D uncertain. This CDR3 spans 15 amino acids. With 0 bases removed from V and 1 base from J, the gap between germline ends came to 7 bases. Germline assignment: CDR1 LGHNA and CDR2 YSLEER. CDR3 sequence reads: CASSQDLTSNQPQHF. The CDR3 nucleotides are TGCGCCAGCAGCCAAGATTTGACAAGCAATCAGCCCCAGCATTTT.

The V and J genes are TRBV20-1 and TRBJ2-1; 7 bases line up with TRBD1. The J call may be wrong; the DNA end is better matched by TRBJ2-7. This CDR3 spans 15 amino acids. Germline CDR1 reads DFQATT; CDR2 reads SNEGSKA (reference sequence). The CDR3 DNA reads TGCAGTGCTAGGGTAGGGGGCGGTTCCTACAATGAGCAGTACTTC. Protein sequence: CSARVGGGSYNEQYF.

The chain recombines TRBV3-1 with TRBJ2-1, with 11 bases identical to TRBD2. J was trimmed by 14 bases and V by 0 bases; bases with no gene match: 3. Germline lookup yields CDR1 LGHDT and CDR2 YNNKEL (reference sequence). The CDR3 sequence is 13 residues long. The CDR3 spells CASSQELAGEEFF. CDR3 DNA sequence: TGTGCCAGCAGCCAAGAACTAGCGGGAGAGGAGTTCTTC.

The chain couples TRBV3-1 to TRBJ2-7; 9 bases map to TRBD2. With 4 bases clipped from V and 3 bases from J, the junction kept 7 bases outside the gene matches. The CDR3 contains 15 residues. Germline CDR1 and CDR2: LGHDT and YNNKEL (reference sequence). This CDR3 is CASSPLSGGGYEQYF. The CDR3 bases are TGTGCCAGCAGCCCTCTTAGCGGGGGAGGCTACGAGCAGTACTTC.

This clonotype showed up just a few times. The CDR3 loop is CASSSLEVAGAIGLPGDEQYF. DNA for the CDR3: TGTGCCAGCAGTTCCCTTGAGGTAGCGGGAGCCATCGGTCTCCCGGGGGACGAGCAGTACTTC. The chain couples TRBV28 to TRBJ2-7; TRBD2 aligns across 9 bases. Germline V lookup: CDR1 MDHEN, CDR2 SYDVKM. The ends lost 4 bases at V and 5 bases at J; junction bases unmatched: 27. The CDR3 is made up of 21 amino acids.

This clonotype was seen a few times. Here the CDR3 DNA reads TGTGCCAGCAGCTTTCGGTTAGCGGCAGATACGCAGTATTTT. This encodes CASSFRLAADTQYF. V usage is TRBV7-2 and J usage is TRBJ2-3, with D tentatively TRBD2 (6 bases). The V end lost 3 bases, the J end lost 4 bases, and 11 bases lay between the germline ends. Germline V gene data show CDR1 as SGHTA and CDR2 as FQGNSA. The CDR3 loop spans 14 amino acids. Complete variable domain (other parts from reference TRBV7-2 and TRBJ2-3): GAGVSQSPSNKVTEKGKDVELRCDPISGHTALYWYRQSLGQGLEFLIYFQGNSAPDKSGLPSDRFSAERTGGSVSTLTIQRTQQEDSAVYLCASSFRLAADTQYFGPGTRLTVL.

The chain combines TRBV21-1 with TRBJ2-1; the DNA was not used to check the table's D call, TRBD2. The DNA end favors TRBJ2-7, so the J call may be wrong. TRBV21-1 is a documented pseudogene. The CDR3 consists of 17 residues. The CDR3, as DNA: TGTGCCAGCAGCATAGTTAGGTTGGCTAGAACCTACAATGAGCAGTACTTC. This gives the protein CASSIVRLARTYNEQYF.

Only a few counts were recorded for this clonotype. As DNA, the CDR3 is TGTGCCAGCAGCTTGGTCGTTTACACTGAAGCTTTCTTT. Encoded protein: CASSLVVYTEAFF. The chain is built from TRBV7-8 and TRBJ1-1; no clear D. This CDR3 is 13 amino acids long. V was shortened by 3 bases and J by 3 bases, with 8 bases between the two germline ends. Germline CDR1 and CDR2: SGHVS and FQNEAQ.

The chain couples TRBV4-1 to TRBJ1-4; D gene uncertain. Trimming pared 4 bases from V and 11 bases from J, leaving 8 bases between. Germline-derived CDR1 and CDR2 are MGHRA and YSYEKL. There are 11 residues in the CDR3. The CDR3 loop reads CASSLASKLFF. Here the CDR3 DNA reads TGCGCCAGCAGCCTCGCAAGTAAACTGTTTTTT.

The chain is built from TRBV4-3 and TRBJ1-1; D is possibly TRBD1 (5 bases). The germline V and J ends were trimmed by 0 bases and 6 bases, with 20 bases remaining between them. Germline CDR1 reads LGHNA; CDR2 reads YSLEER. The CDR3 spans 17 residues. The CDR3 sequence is CASSQEWGIGFVAEAFF. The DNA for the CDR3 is TGCGCCAGCAGCCAAGAATGGGGGATCGGGTTCGTGGCTGAAGCTTTCTTT.

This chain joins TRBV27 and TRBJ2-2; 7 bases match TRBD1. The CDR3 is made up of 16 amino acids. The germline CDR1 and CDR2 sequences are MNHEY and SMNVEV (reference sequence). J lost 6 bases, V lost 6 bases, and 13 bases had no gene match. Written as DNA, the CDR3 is TGTGCCAGCAGGAACCGAGGGGGCATAGGAGCCGGGGAGCTGTTTTTT. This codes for CASRNRGGIGAGELFF.

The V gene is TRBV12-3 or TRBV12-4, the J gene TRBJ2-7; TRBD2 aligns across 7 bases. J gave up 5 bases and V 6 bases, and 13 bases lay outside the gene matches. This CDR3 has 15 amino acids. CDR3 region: CASSTGASGPHEQYF. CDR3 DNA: TGTGCCAGCAGCACTGGGGCTAGCGGCCCCCACGAGCAGTACTTC.

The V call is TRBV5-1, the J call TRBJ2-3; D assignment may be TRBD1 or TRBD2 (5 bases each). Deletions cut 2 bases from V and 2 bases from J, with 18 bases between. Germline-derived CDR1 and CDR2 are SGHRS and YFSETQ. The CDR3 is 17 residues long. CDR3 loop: CASSLFRPGRDTDTQYF. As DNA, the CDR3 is TGCGCCAGCAGCTTATTCCGCCCGGGGCGCGACACAGATACGCAGTATTTT. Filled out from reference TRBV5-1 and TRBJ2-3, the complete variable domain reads KAGVTQTPRYLIKTRGQQVTLSCSPISGHRSVSWYQQTPGQGLQFLFEYFSETQRNKGNFPGRFSGRQFSNSRSEMNVSTLELGDSALYLCASSLFRPGRDTDTQYFGPGTRLTVL.

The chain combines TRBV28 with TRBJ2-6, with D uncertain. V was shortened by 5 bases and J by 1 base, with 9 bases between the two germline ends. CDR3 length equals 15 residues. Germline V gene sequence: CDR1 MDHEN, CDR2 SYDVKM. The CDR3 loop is CASSRLRSGANVLTF. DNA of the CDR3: TGTGCCAGCAGTCGCTTAAGATCTGGGGCCAACGTCCTGACTTTC.

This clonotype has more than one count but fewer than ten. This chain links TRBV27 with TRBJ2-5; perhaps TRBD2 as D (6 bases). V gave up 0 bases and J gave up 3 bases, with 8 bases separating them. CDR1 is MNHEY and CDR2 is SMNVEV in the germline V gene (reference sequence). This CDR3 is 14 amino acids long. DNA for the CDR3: TGTGCCAGCAGTTTATCGGGACTTAAAGAGACCCAGTACTTC. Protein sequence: CASSLSGLKETQYF.